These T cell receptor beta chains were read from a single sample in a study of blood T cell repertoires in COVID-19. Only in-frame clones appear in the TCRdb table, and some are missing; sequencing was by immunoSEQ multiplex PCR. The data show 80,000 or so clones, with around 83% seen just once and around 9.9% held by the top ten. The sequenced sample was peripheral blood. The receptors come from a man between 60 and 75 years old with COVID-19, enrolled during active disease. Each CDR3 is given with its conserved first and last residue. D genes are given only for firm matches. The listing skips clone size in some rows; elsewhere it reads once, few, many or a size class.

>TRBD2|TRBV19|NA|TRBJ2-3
CASRTSGSWDTQYF
TGTGCCAGTAGGACTAGCGGGAGTTGGGATACGCAGTATTTT
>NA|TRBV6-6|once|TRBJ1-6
CASSQEEGINSPLHF
TGTGCCAGCAGCCAGGAAGAGGGAATTAATTCACCCCTCCACTTT
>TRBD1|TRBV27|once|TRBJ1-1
CASSFRQGNTEAFF
TGTGCCAGCAGTTTTCGACAGGGGAACACTGAAGCTTTCTTT
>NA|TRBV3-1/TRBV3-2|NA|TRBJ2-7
CASSQGPTTAYEQYF
TGTGCCAGCAGCCAGGGCCCGACGACGGCCTACGAGCAGTACTTC
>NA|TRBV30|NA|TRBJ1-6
CACHLAGRGLVLHF
TGTGCCTGCCATCTAGCTGGCAGGGGATTAGTCCTCCACTTT
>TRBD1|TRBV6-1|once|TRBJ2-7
CASSEMGQGRLVAYEQYF
TGTGCCAGCAGTGAAATGGGACAGGGTAGACTAGTCGCCTACGAGCAGTACTTC
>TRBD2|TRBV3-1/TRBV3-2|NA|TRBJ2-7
CASSLPAGDEQYF
TGTGCCAGCAGTCTACCAGCGGGGGACGAGCAGTACTTC
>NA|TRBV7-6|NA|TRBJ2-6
CASSLEVSGAGANVLTF
TGTGCCAGCAGCTTAGAAGTCTCAGGGGCTGGGGCCAACGTCCTGACTTTC
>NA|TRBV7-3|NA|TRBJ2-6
CASSLGASGANVLTF
TGTGCCAGCAGCTTGGGGGCTTCTGGGGCCAACGTCCTGACTTTC
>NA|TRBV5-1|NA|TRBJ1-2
CASSVSTGTNYGYTF
TGCGCCAGCAGCGTATCCACCGGGACTAACTATGGCTACACCTTC
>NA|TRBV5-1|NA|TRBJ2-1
CASSLAVNEQFF
TGCGCCAGCAGCTTAGCCGTCAATGAGCAGTTCTTC
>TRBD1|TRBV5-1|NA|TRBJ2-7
CASSLEQGAYEQYF
TGCGCCAGCAGCTTGGAGCAGGGGGCTTACGAGCAGTACTTC
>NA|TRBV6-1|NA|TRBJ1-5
CASSDGSGNQPQHF
TGTGCCAGCAGTGACGGGTCGGGGAATCAGCCCCAGCATTTT
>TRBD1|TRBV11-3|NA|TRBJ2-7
CASSLGTGGFNEQYF
TGTGCCAGCAGCTTGGGGACAGGGGGCTTCAACGAGCAGTACTTC
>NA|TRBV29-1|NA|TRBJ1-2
CSVELGDEYYGYTF
TGCAGCGTTGAACTAGGGGATGAATACTATGGCTACACCTTC
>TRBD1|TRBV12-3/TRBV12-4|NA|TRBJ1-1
CASRRRGDTEAFF
TGTGCCAGCAGGCGCAGGGGGGATACTGAAGCTTTCTTT
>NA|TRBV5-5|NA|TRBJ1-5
CASSWGQIGNQPQHF
TGTGCCAGCAGCTGGGGGCAGATCGGGAATCAGCCCCAGCATTTT
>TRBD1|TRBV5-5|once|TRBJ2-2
CASSQGQVYTGELFF
TGTGCCAGCAGCCAGGGACAGGTCTACACCGGGGAGCTGTTTTTT
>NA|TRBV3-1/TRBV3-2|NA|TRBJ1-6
CASSQDPGGRNSPLHF
TGTGCCAGCAGCCAAGATCCGGGGGGGCGAAATTCACCCCTCCACTTT
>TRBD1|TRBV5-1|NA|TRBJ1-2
CASSTTQGAGGYTF
TGCGCCAGCAGCACCACCCAGGGGGCAGGGGGCTACACCTTC
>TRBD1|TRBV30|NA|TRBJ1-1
CAWSVGQGETEAFF
TGTGCCTGGAGTGTTGGACAGGGTGAAACTGAAGCTTTCTTT
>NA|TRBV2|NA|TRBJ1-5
CASSEVTVSNQPQHF
TGTGCCAGCAGTGAAGTTACAGTAAGCAATCAGCCCCAGCATTTT